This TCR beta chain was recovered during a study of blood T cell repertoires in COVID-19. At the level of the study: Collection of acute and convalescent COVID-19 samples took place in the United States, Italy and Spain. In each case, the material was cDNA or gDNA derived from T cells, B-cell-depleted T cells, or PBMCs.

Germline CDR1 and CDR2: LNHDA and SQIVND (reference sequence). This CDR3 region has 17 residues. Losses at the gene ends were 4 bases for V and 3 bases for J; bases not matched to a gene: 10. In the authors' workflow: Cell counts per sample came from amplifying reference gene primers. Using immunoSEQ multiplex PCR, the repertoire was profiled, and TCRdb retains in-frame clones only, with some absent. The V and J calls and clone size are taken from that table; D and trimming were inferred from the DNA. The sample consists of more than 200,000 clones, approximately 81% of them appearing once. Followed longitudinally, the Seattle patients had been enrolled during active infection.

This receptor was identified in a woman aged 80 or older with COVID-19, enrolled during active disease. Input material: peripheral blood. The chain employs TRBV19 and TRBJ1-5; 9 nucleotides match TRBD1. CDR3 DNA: TGTGCCAGTAGTAGTCCACCCGGGACAGGGCCCAATCAGCCCCAGCATTTT. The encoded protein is CASSSPPGTGPNQPQHF.